The 18 T cell receptor beta chains listed next were all sequenced from one sample in a study of vaccination effects on CD4 cells after COVID-19. Antigen-specific CD4+ T cells were first expanded with viral peptide pools by the ViraFEST assay and only then sequenced. Cultured cells yielded isolated CD4+ T cells after 10 days. Participants were vaccinated with two doses of either the BNT162b2 or mRNA-1273 vaccine. Only in-frame clones appear in the TCRdb table, and some are missing; sequencing was by immunoSEQ multiplex PCR. This sample has roughly 34,000 clones, with roughly four fifths found just once. Antigens for these TCRs are unknown. The sample in question was CD4+ T cells from PBMCs cultured with HCoV-NL63 spike peptides, obtained after COVID-19 vaccination. These receptors all come from a human donor who received a COVID-19 vaccine. Some clones in this sample may be carry-over from other donors' samples.

The rearrangement links TRBV6-2 or TRBV6-3 to TRBJ1-3; D possibly corresponds to TRBD1 (6 bases). The V and J ends lost 6 bases and 1 base respectively, with 7 bases between them. This CDR3 has 13 amino acids. Germline V lookup: CDR1 MNHEY, CDR2 SVGEGT. The CDR3 loop reads CASSRGSGNTIYF. The CDR3 DNA is TGTGCCAGCAGCAGGGGATCTGGAAACACCATATATTTT.

The V and J genes are TRBV6-1 and TRBJ2-7, with D perhaps matching TRBD1 (6 bases). CDR1 and CDR2 (germline): MNHNS, SASEGT. V dropped 2 bases and J dropped 0 bases, with 11 bases sitting between them. The CDR3 consists of 15 residues. The CDR3 protein is CASSENLGGSYEQYV. The CDR3 nucleotides read TGTGCCAGCAGTGAAAATTTAGGGGGCTCCTACGAGCAGTACGTC.

The V and J genes are TRBV6-6 and TRBJ1-5, with TRBD1 identical over 8 bases. The CDR3 covers 18 residues. V trimming: 5 bases; J trimming: 2 bases; junction bases outside the gene matches: 14. The germline CDR1 and CDR2 sequences are MNHNY and SVGAGI (reference sequence). CDR3 residues: CASSRGQGVVIRNQPQHF. The CDR3 DNA reads TGTGCCAGCAGTCGAGGACAGGGAGTGGTTATACGCAATCAGCCCCAGCATTTT.

This sequence joins TRBV3-1 (or the pseudogene TRBV3-2) and TRBJ1-2, with TRBD1 matching 7 bases. The CDR3 extends over 16 amino acids. V shed 4 bases, J shed 0 bases, and the junction held 8 bases outside the gene matches. Germline V gene sequence: CDR1 LGHDT, CDR2 YNNKEL (reference sequence). CDR3 protein: CASSPGQTRTNYGYTF. CDR3 sequence (DNA): TGTGCCAGCAGCCCGGGACAGACCCGGACTAACTATGGCTACACCTTC.

The chain combines TRBV7-2 with TRBJ2-2; 12 bases are shared with TRBD2. V was pared by 4 bases and J by 5 bases, with 5 bases of the junction left unmatched. The CDR3 consists of 16 residues. Per germline, CDR1 SGHTA and CDR2 FQGNSA. CDR3 bases: TGTGCCAGCAGCTATATACTAGCGGGGGGAACCGGGGAGCTGTTTTTT. The encoded protein is CASSYILAGGTGELFF.

The rearrangement links TRBV19 to TRBJ1-5; 7 nucleotides agree with TRBD1. CDR3 size: 14 residues. V dropped 4 bases and J dropped 11; count of bases not matched to a gene: 11. Germline V gene data show CDR1 as LNHDA and CDR2 as SQIVND (reference sequence). DNA for the CDR3: TGTGCCAGTAGTACCCCGACAGGGTCGAGGGCCCAGCATTTT. Its protein product is CASSTPTGSRAQHF.

The rearrangement joins TRBV18 to TRBJ1-1, with D tentatively TRBD1 (6 bases). V gave up 6 bases and J gave up 0 bases, with 17 bases separating them. The length of the CDR3 is 16 residues. Germline V CDR1 and CDR2: KGHSH, LQKENI. In nucleotides, the CDR3 is TGTGCCAGCTCCCTCTACGGGGGCGATTTGAACACTGAAGCTTTCTTT. It encodes CASSLYGGDLNTEAFF.

V is TRBV15 and J is TRBJ1-5; 7 nucleotides align to TRBD1. V dropped 1 base and J dropped 5; count of bases not matched to a gene: 2. The CDR3 spans 14 residues. CDR1 is LNHNV and CDR2 is YYDKDF in the germline V gene (reference sequence). The chain's CDR3 is CATSRATGYQPQHF. CDR3 bases: TGTGCCACCAGCAGAGCGACAGGGTATCAGCCCCAGCATTTT.

CDR3: CAISEQQAGSQPQHF. CDR3 nucleotide sequence: TGTGCCATCAGTGAGCAGCAGGCTGGAAGTCAGCCCCAGCATTTT. The rearrangement links TRBV10-3 to TRBJ1-5; D unclear. With 2 bases removed from V and 6 bases from J, the gap between germline ends came to 14 bases. Germline V gene lookup returns CDR1 ENHRY and CDR2 SYGVKD. The CDR3 is 15 residues long.

This chain joins TRBV5-1 and TRBJ2-2; 9 nucleotides match TRBD1. This CDR3 is 16 amino acids long. Losses at the gene ends were 4 bases for V and 2 bases for J; bases not matched to a gene: 6. Germline lookup yields CDR1 SGHRS and CDR2 YFSETQ. Here the CDR3 reads CASSTTGQGNTGELFF. CDR3 coding DNA: TGCGCCAGCAGCACTACGGGACAGGGAAACACCGGGGAGCTGTTTTTT.

The gene calls are TRBV9 and TRBJ2-1; D gene unclear. Germline V gives CDR1 SGDLS, CDR2 YYNGEE. This CDR3 comprises 15 residues. The V end lost 0 bases, the J end lost 0 bases, and 7 bases lay between the germline ends. The chain's CDR3 is CASSVAPSSYNEQFF. CDR3 bases: TGTGCCAGCAGCGTAGCCCCGAGCTCCTACAATGAGCAGTTCTTC.

This clone was seen a few times. The chain recombines TRBV11-2 with TRBJ2-4; D is ambiguous. This CDR3 contains 14 residues. The ends were cut back, 1 base at V and 5 bases at J, with 9 bases in the middle. Germline-derived CDR1 and CDR2 are SGHAT and FQNNGV. As DNA, the CDR3 is TGTGCCAGCAGCTTAGGAAGAACAGAAAACATTCAGTACTTC. As protein: CASSLGRTENIQYF. Variable domain in full (rest from reference TRBV11-2 and TRBJ2-4): EAGVAQSPRYKIIEKRQSVAFWCNPISGHATLYWYQQILGQGPKLLIQFQNNGVVDDSQLPKDRFSAERLKGVDSTLKIQPAKLEDSAVYLCASSLGRTENIQYFGAGTRLSVL.

This clone was found once. The rearrangement uses TRBV21-1 and TRBJ2-7. TRBV21-1 is termed a pseudogene. CDR3 length equals 16 residues. CDR3 residues: CASSIPVRRGTYEQYV. The CDR3 nucleotides are TGTGCCAGCAGCATACCGGTCCGGAGGGGGACCTACGAGCAGTACGTC.

This rearrangement joins TRBV9 to TRBJ1-5; D unclear. Per germline, CDR1 SGDLS and CDR2 YYNGEE. The CDR3 has 14 residues. Trimming cost V 4 bases and J 2 bases, with 10 bases left between them. This CDR3 is CASSSPAGNQPQHF. The CDR3 DNA reads as TGTGCCAGCAGCTCCCCGGCGGGCAATCAGCCCCAGCATTTT.

The table lists this clone with a few counts. The chain has TRBV3-1 (or the pseudogene TRBV3-2) and TRBJ2-1; D tentatively reads TRBD1 or TRBD2 (5 bases each). V shed 0 bases and J shed 9 bases, with 12 bases lying between them. The germline CDR1 and CDR2 sequences are LGHDT and YNNKEL (reference sequence). This CDR3 region has 14 residues. The DNA of the CDR3 is TGTGCCAGCAGCCAAGACCCGGGACGGCCTGAGCAGTTCTTC. Translation: CASSQDPGRPEQFF.

This chain links TRBV7-9 with TRBJ1-2; D is uncertain. CDR1 and CDR2 from the germline V gene are SEHNR and FQNEAQ (reference sequence). V lost 3 bases to trimming and J lost 0 bases, with 5 bases between them. This CDR3 is 13 amino acids long. CDR3 sequence (DNA): TGTGCCAGCAGCTTTTCAGCTAACTATGGCTACACCTTC. This sequence encodes CASSFSANYGYTF.

This clone was seen a few times. The rearrangement uses TRBV7-3 and TRBJ2-3; D might be TRBD1 (5 bases). The germline V and J ends were trimmed by 0 bases and 3 bases, with 10 bases remaining between them. Germline V gene data show CDR1 as SGHTA and CDR2 as FQGTGA. This CDR3 has 15 residues. CDR3 loop: CASSLTSTETDTQYF. The CDR3 nucleotides read TGTGCCAGCAGCTTAACGTCGACAGAAACAGATACGCAGTATTTT.

The rearrangement joins TRBV7-9 to TRBJ2-7; 9 bases align to TRBD1. After removal of 4 bases from V and 3 bases from J, the junction contained 4 bases not matched to a gene. Germline V gene sequence: CDR1 SEHNR, CDR2 FQNEAQ (reference sequence). The CDR3 extends over 14 amino acids. CDR3 nucleotide sequence: TGTGCCAGCAGCTACGGGACAGGGATCTACGAGCAGTACGTC. Translated: CASSYGTGIYEQYV.